A selection of T cell receptor beta chains follows, all from one sample in a study of T cells after yellow fever vaccination. TCRdb called the 5' RACE reads again in MiXCR, with one record for every CDR3 protein. This sample has 350,000 to 450,000 distinct CDR3 sequences, with 6.2% found just once. Material: PBMCs, obtained 5 days after the yellow fever booster vaccination. These receptors originate from a man under 40 who received the YFV17D yellow fever vaccine. CDR3s include the opening cysteine and the closing phenylalanine or tryptophan. The D gene is left open where the match is weak. Only some rows state a clone size, as once, few, many or a class for expanded clones.

j_gene: TRBJ2-2; v_gene: TRBV4-3; d_gene: NA; abundance: few; CDR3nt: TGCGCCAGCAGCCAACCGGGCACCGGGGAGCTGTTTTTT; CDR3aa: CASSQPGTGELFF
j_gene: TRBJ2-2; v_gene: TRBV11-2; d_gene: TRBD2; abundance: many; CDR3nt: TGTGCCAGCAGCCCTAGCGGGAGGGGGACCGGGGAGCTGTTTTTT; CDR3aa: CASSPSGRGTGELFF
j_gene: TRBJ2-7; v_gene: TRBV2; d_gene: NA; abundance: NA; CDR3nt: TGTGCCAGCAGCGAAGACATCCTCGAGCAGTACTTC; CDR3aa: CASSEDILEQYF
j_gene: TRBJ2-3; v_gene: TRBV5-1; d_gene: NA; abundance: many; CDR3nt: TGCGCCAGCAGCTTGGCACTGAACACAGATACGCAGTATTTT; CDR3aa: CASSLALNTDTQYF
j_gene: TRBJ2-4; v_gene: TRBV20-1; d_gene: TRBD1; abundance: few; CDR3nt: TGCAGTGCTATCCACGGGACAGGGACTGTCATTCAGTACTTC; CDR3aa: CSAIHGTGTVIQYF
j_gene: TRBJ2-5; v_gene: TRBV7-8; d_gene: NA; abundance: many; CDR3nt: TGTGCCAGCAGCTTTGACACCAAGGAGACCCAGTACTTC; CDR3aa: CASSFDTKETQYF
j_gene: TRBJ2-4; v_gene: TRBV6-2/TRBV6-3; d_gene: NA; abundance: NA; CDR3nt: TGTGCCAGCAGTATGCCCGTTGGACCCAGCGCCTTC; CDR3aa: CASSMPVGPSAF
j_gene: TRBJ2-3; v_gene: TRBV9; d_gene: TRBD2; abundance: many; CDR3nt: TGTGCCAGCAGCAGACAAGCCTCGGGAGGGCTATGGGATACGCAGTATTTT; CDR3aa: CASSRQASGGLWDTQYF
j_gene: TRBJ2-2; v_gene: TRBV28; d_gene: TRBD1; abundance: many; CDR3nt: TGTGCCAGCGATCACAGGGGTAACACCGGGGAGCTGTTTTTT; CDR3aa: CASDHRGNTGELFF
j_gene: TRBJ2-1; v_gene: TRBV12-3/TRBV12-4; d_gene: TRBD2; abundance: many; CDR3nt: TGTGCCAGCAGTTCGGGGGGGGAACAGTTCTTC; CDR3aa: CASSSGGEQFF
j_gene: TRBJ2-3; v_gene: TRBV10-3; d_gene: TRBD1; abundance: many; CDR3nt: TGTGCCATTCGAACCGGGACAGGGGGCCCCACAGATACGCAGTATTTT; CDR3aa: CAIRTGTGGPTDTQYF
j_gene: TRBJ2-7; v_gene: TRBV18; d_gene: TRBD2; abundance: NA; CDR3nt: TGTGCCAGCTCACCTATCGCTAGCGGGAGTTACGAGCAGTACTTC; CDR3aa: CASSPIASGSYEQYF
j_gene: TRBJ2-1; v_gene: TRBV5-5; d_gene: TRBD1; abundance: NA; CDR3nt: TGTGCCAGCAGCGCTCCGGGACAGCTAGTCCCTGAGCAGTTCTTC; CDR3aa: CASSAPGQLVPEQFF
j_gene: TRBJ1-3; v_gene: TRBV11-2; d_gene: TRBD1; abundance: few; CDR3nt: TGTGCCAGCGCCGATAAGACAGGGGGCTCCCCCTCTGGAAACACCATATATTTT; CDR3aa: CASADKTGGSPSGNTIYF
j_gene: TRBJ2-2; v_gene: TRBV4-2; d_gene: TRBD2; abundance: many; CDR3nt: TGTGCCAGCAGCTTTAGCGGGGCGAACACCGGGGAGCTGTTTTTT; CDR3aa: CASSFSGANTGELFF
j_gene: TRBJ1-2; v_gene: TRBV6-5; d_gene: NA; abundance: NA; CDR3nt: TGTGCCAGCAGTTCGGGCAGGTGGGAGTATGGCTACACCTTC; CDR3aa: CASSSGRWEYGYTF
j_gene: TRBJ2-7; v_gene: TRBV20-1; d_gene: NA; abundance: NA; CDR3nt: TGCAGTGCCCACCGGGACGGCGGAACCTACGAGCAGTACTTC; CDR3aa: CSAHRDGGTYEQYF
j_gene: TRBJ2-3; v_gene: TRBV5-4; d_gene: TRBD1; abundance: few; CDR3nt: TGTGCCAGCAAGGGGGCTAGCACAGATACGCAGTATTTT; CDR3aa: CASKGASTDTQYF
j_gene: TRBJ2-7; v_gene: TRBV7-8; d_gene: TRBD1; abundance: NA; CDR3nt: TGTGCCAGCAGGGACCGCAGGGGGCACGAGCAGTACTTC; CDR3aa: CASRDRRGHEQYF
j_gene: TRBJ2-1; v_gene: TRBV12-3/TRBV12-4; d_gene: TRBD1; abundance: many; CDR3nt: TGTGCCAGCAGCACGGACAGGGGGCGGAATGAGCAGTTCTTC; CDR3aa: CASSTDRGRNEQFF
j_gene: TRBJ2-7; v_gene: TRBV4-3; d_gene: TRBD2; abundance: many; CDR3nt: TGCGCCAGCAGCCACCGAGCGGGAGCCGCCTACGAGCAGTACTTC; CDR3aa: CASSHRAGAAYEQYF
j_gene: TRBJ2-7; v_gene: TRBV28; d_gene: TRBD2; abundance: many; CDR3nt: TGTGCCAGCACCCTGGCTAGCGGGAGGGGGACCTACGAGCAGTACTTC; CDR3aa: CASTLASGRGTYEQYF
j_gene: TRBJ2-7; v_gene: TRBV7-2; d_gene: TRBD2; abundance: few; CDR3nt: TGTGCCAGCAGCTCAGTAGCGGGAGGTACCTACGAGCAGTACTTC; CDR3aa: CASSSVAGGTYEQYF
j_gene: TRBJ2-7; v_gene: TRBV12-3/TRBV12-4; d_gene: TRBD1; abundance: NA; CDR3nt: TGTGCCAGCAGCCCTTCCACCGGGACAGCGTCCTACGAGCAGTACTTC; CDR3aa: CASSPSTGTASYEQYF
j_gene: TRBJ2-7; v_gene: TRBV6-2/TRBV6-3; d_gene: NA; abundance: few; CDR3nt: TGTGCCAGCCGGGACGTAGCCTACGAGCAGTACTTC; CDR3aa: CASRDVAYEQYF
j_gene: TRBJ2-7; v_gene: TRBV5-6; d_gene: TRBD2; abundance: once; CDR3nt: TGTGCCAGCAGCTTGGCCGGTGGACTAGCCTACGAGCAGTGCTTC; CDR3aa: CASSLAGGLAYEQCF
j_gene: TRBJ2-1; v_gene: TRBV29-1; d_gene: NA; abundance: NA; CDR3nt: TGCAGCGTTGGAGCTAGGCAGCGGTCCTCTTGGAATGAGCAGTTCTTC; CDR3aa: CSVGARQRSSWNEQFF
j_gene: TRBJ2-1; v_gene: TRBV20-1; d_gene: TRBD2; abundance: few; CDR3nt: TGCAGTGCTAGAGATCAGGCTAGCGGGAGGTACAATGAGCAGTTCTTC; CDR3aa: CSARDQASGRYNEQFF
j_gene: TRBJ2-2; v_gene: TRBV12-3/TRBV12-4; d_gene: NA; abundance: many; CDR3nt: TGTGCCAGCAGCTCCCAGGGGACCGGGGAGCTGTTTTTT; CDR3aa: CASSSQGTGELFF
j_gene: TRBJ2-7; v_gene: TRBV20-1; d_gene: TRBD1; abundance: many; CDR3nt: TGCAGTGCTAGATCCCGACAGGGAACCTACGAGCAGTACTTC; CDR3aa: CSARSRQGTYEQYF
j_gene: TRBJ1-4; v_gene: TRBV7-9; d_gene: TRBD1; abundance: many; CDR3nt: TGTGCCAGCAGCCGCCCGCAGGGGGCCTCCCCCGAAAAACTGTTTTTT; CDR3aa: CASSRPQGASPEKLFF
j_gene: TRBJ2-5; v_gene: TRBV5-5; d_gene: NA; abundance: NA; CDR3nt: TGTGCCAGCAGCCCTGGGGTAGTCGAGACCCAGTACTTC; CDR3aa: CASSPGVVETQYF
j_gene: TRBJ1-4; v_gene: TRBV7-9; d_gene: TRBD1; abundance: NA; CDR3nt: TGTGCCAGCAGCTCGGACAGGGCACGAGAAAAACTGTTTTTT; CDR3aa: CASSSDRAREKLFF
j_gene: TRBJ2-7; v_gene: TRBV24-1; d_gene: TRBD2; abundance: many; CDR3nt: TGTGCCACCAGTGAGGGACTAGCGGTAGAATACGAGCAGTACTTC; CDR3aa: CATSEGLAVEYEQYF
j_gene: TRBJ2-2; v_gene: TRBV5-1; d_gene: NA; abundance: many; CDR3nt: TGCGCCAGCAGCTTGGAGGGCAAGAACACCGGGGAGCTGTTTTTT; CDR3aa: CASSLEGKNTGELFF
j_gene: TRBJ2-7; v_gene: TRBV12-3/TRBV12-4; d_gene: TRBD1; abundance: NA; CDR3nt: TGTGCCAGCAGTTCCCCCGGGACAGGTTACGAGCAGTACTTC; CDR3aa: CASSSPGTGYEQYF
j_gene: TRBJ2-3; v_gene: TRBV20-1; d_gene: NA; abundance: few; CDR3nt: TGCAGTGCTAGAGCGTTTGCGGCGCTTGATACGCAGTATTTT; CDR3aa: CSARAFAALDTQYF
j_gene: TRBJ2-7; v_gene: TRBV7-9; d_gene: NA; abundance: many; CDR3nt: TGTGCCAGCAGCTTTTTTCCGGACAGCTCCTACGAGCAGTACTTC; CDR3aa: CASSFFPDSSYEQYF
j_gene: TRBJ2-1; v_gene: TRBV5-1; d_gene: NA; abundance: many; CDR3nt: TGCGCCAGCAGCCTTCAGAGGGAGCAGTTCTTC; CDR3aa: CASSLQREQFF
j_gene: TRBJ2-7; v_gene: TRBV5-1; d_gene: TRBD2; abundance: few; CDR3nt: TGCGCCAGCAGCCCAATTAGGACTAGCGGGAGTATCGACGAGCAGTACTTC; CDR3aa: CASSPIRTSGSIDEQYF
j_gene: TRBJ2-5; v_gene: TRBV10-2; d_gene: NA; abundance: many; CDR3nt: TGCGCCAGCAGTGGGCAGCAGCAAGAGACCCAGTACTTC; CDR3aa: CASSGQQQETQYF
j_gene: TRBJ2-1; v_gene: TRBV27; d_gene: NA; abundance: NA; CDR3nt: TGTGCCAGCAGTTTAAGTCCGGTCTACTCCTACAATGAGCAGTTCTTC; CDR3aa: CASSLSPVYSYNEQFF
j_gene: TRBJ2-1; v_gene: TRBV7-3; d_gene: TRBD2; abundance: NA; CDR3nt: TGTACCAGCAGCCCCAGCGGGAGTCAGTACAATGAGCAGTTCTTC; CDR3aa: CTSSPSGSQYNEQFF
j_gene: TRBJ2-7; v_gene: TRBV4-2; d_gene: TRBD2; abundance: NA; CDR3nt: TGTGCCAGCAGCCTTTCTAGCGGGAGAGCCCACGAGCAGTACTTC; CDR3aa: CASSLSSGRAHEQYF
j_gene: TRBJ1-5; v_gene: TRBV19; d_gene: NA; abundance: NA; CDR3nt: TGTGCCAGTACCTTGGGACGGCTCAATCAGCCCCAGCATTTT; CDR3aa: CASTLGRLNQPQHF
j_gene: TRBJ2-4; v_gene: TRBV5-1; d_gene: TRBD1; abundance: NA; CDR3nt: TGCGCCAGCAGGGGCGGGACAGGGGACAAAAACATTCAGTACTTC; CDR3aa: CASRGGTGDKNIQYF
j_gene: TRBJ2-3; v_gene: TRBV11-2; d_gene: TRBD2; abundance: few; CDR3nt: TGTGCCAGCAGCCTAAGCGGGAGAGAAGGAAGAGATACGCAGTATTTT; CDR3aa: CASSLSGREGRDTQYF
j_gene: TRBJ2-1; v_gene: TRBV18; d_gene: NA; abundance: few; CDR3nt: TGTGCCAGCTCCCGAATGGGTAGTGAGCAGTTCTTC; CDR3aa: CASSRMGSEQFF
j_gene: TRBJ1-2; v_gene: TRBV6-6; d_gene: NA; abundance: many; CDR3nt: TGTGCCAGCAGTAACAGGCCCTATGGCTACACCTTC; CDR3aa: CASSNRPYGYTF
j_gene: TRBJ2-1; v_gene: TRBV4-3; d_gene: TRBD2; abundance: many; CDR3nt: TGCGCCAGCAGCCAAGAATTGGCTAGCGGGAGAGGGGTTGAGCAGTTCTTC; CDR3aa: CASSQELASGRGVEQFF